Following are 28 T cell receptor beta chains from one sample sequenced in a study of blood T cell repertoires in COVID-19. Sequenced by immunoSEQ multiplex PCR; TCRdb stores in-frame clones only, minus some. This sample carries about 130,000 clones, approximately 84% of them seen once, and the ten largest clones take about a sixth. The sample was peripheral blood. These receptors originate from a woman at least 80 years old with acute or convalescent COVID-19.

V and J are TRBV6-5 and TRBJ1-5; tentatively, D is TRBD1 (6 bases). V lost 4 bases to trimming and J lost 0 bases, with 13 bases between them. The CDR3 has 16 amino acids. Germline loops: CDR1 MNHEY, CDR2 SVGAGI. CDR3 DNA: TGTGCCAGCAGTTCCCCAGGACAGCTTAGCAATCAGCCCCAGCATTTT. It specifies CASSSPGQLSNQPQHF.

The chain couples TRBV25-1 to TRBJ2-7; 10 nucleotides line up with TRBD1. The CDR3 has 15 amino acids. Germline V gene data show CDR1 as MGHDK and CDR2 as SYGVNS. V shed 7 bases and J 4 bases; nucleotides not matched to a gene: 10. CDR3 sequence (DNA): TGTGCCAGCAATCATGGACAGGGGGACCCATACGAGCAGTACTTC. The encoded protein is CASNHGQGDPYEQYF.

The V gene is TRBV18, the J gene TRBJ1-1; D not resolved. With 0 bases removed from V and 0 bases from J, the gap between germline ends came to 11 bases. CDR3 length equals 16 residues. Per germline, CDR1 KGHSH and CDR2 LQKENI. The CDR3 reads CASSPPSIGVNTEAFF. The CDR3 bases are TGTGCCAGCTCACCACCGTCTATCGGGGTGAACACTGAAGCTTTCTTT.

The chain has TRBV5-1 and TRBJ1-1; a weak D match, TRBD1 (5 bases). Germline assignment: CDR1 SGHRS and CDR2 YFSETQ. The CDR3 runs 14 residues. Trimming shortened V by 0 bases and J by 6 bases, and 12 bases separated the two germline ends. CDR3 loop: CASSLAQGASEAFF. The CDR3 nucleotides read TGCGCCAGCAGCTTGGCCCAGGGCGCTTCTGAAGCTTTCTTT. Drawing the rest from reference TRBV5-1 and TRBJ1-1, the complete variable domain is KAGVTQTPRYLIKTRGQQVTLSCSPISGHRSVSWYQQTPGQGLQFLFEYFSETQRNKGNFPGRFSGRQFSNSRSEMNVSTLELGDSALYLCASSLAQGASEAFFGQGTRLTVV.

The V gene is TRBV28, the J gene TRBJ2-4; TRBD2 might be the D (7 bases). CDR3 length: 13 amino acids. V lost 8 bases and J lost 1, with 9 bases in between. Germline values: CDR1 MDHEN, CDR2 SYDVKM. CDR3 loop: CASGGAAKNIQYF. The CDR3 coding sequence is TGTGCCAGCGGGGGGGCCGCCAAAAACATTCAGTACTTC.

The chain has TRBV19 and TRBJ2-2; unclear D gene. Germline CDR1 and CDR2: LNHDA and SQIVND (reference sequence). CDR3 length: 14 amino acids. V was pared by 6 bases and J by 0 bases, with 8 bases between. The CDR3, as DNA: TGTGCCAGTAGACAGAACGCGAACACCGGGGAGCTGTTTTTT. Translation: CASRQNANTGELFF.

This clone was detected once. This chain uses TRBV30 with TRBJ2-7; 9 bases are shared with TRBD1. V was pared by 0 bases and J by 6 bases, with 6 bases of the junction left unmatched. CDR3 length: 14 amino acids. Germline-derived CDR1 and CDR2 are GTSNPN and SVGIG (reference sequence). The CDR3 spells CAWSVGQGSSEQYF. CDR3 in DNA: TGTGCCTGGAGTGTAGGACAGGGGTCGAGCGAGCAGTACTTC.

The V and J genes are TRBV2 and TRBJ2-3; TRBD1 matches 10 bases. The V gene end was trimmed by 8 bases and the J gene end by 3 bases; junction bases not matched to a gene: 5. CDR1 and CDR2 from the germline V gene are SNHLY and FYNNEI. The CDR3 loop spans 14 amino acids. CDR3 nucleotides: TGTGCCAGCGACCGGGACAGGGGAACAGATACGCAGTATTTT. Translated: CASDRDRGTDTQYF.

The J gene is TRBJ2-7, the V gene TRBV7-9, with D tentatively TRBD2 (6 bases). This CDR3 has 15 residues. CDR1 and CDR2 (germline): SEHNR, FQNEAQ (reference sequence). Trimming pared 1 base from V and 7 bases from J, leaving 17 bases between. The CDR3: CASSLDGGLLREQYF. CDR3 in DNA: TGTGCCAGCAGCTTAGATGGGGGACTTCTACGAGAGCAGTACTTC.

V is TRBV4-1 and J is TRBJ2-2; D remains ambiguous. Trimming left V 0 bases short and J 8 bases short, with 7 bases between. The germline V gene has CDR1 MGHRA and CDR2 YSYEKL. This CDR3 is built from 13 residues. The CDR3 DNA sequence: TGCGCCAGCAGCCAAGAGTCCGGTGGGGAGCTGTTTTTT. Protein sequence: CASSQESGGELFF.

This chain links TRBV4-1 with TRBJ1-1; tentatively, D is TRBD1 (6 bases). Germline V gene sequence: CDR1 MGHRA, CDR2 YSYEKL. V lost 2 bases and J 3 bases, leaving 13 bases between the germline ends. This CDR3 contains 15 residues. CDR3 DNA: TGCGCCAGCAGCCAAACCCCAGGGGTGGACACTGAAGCTTTCTTT. Its translation is CASSQTPGVDTEAFF.

The chain joins TRBV6-6 to TRBJ1-3; D is perhaps TRBD1 (5 bases). Germline CDR1 and CDR2: MNHNY and SVGAGI (reference sequence). V was pared by 5 bases and J by 3 bases, with 8 bases between. The length of the CDR3 is 13 residues. The CDR3 loop reads CASSGTDGNTIYF. The CDR3 DNA reads TGTGCCAGCAGTGGGACTGATGGAAACACCATATATTTT.

The chain combines TRBV6-5 with TRBJ2-3; TRBD1 matches at 12 bases. Germline loops: CDR1 MNHEY, CDR2 SVGAGI. V trimming: 6 bases; J trimming: 4 bases; junction bases outside the gene matches: 5. CDR3 length: 15 amino acids. The CDR3 spells CASRTGTGGPDTQYF. For the CDR3, the DNA is TGTGCCAGCAGGACCGGGACAGGGGGCCCAGATACGCAGTATTTT.

The V gene is TRBV4-1, the J gene TRBJ2-1; 7 nucleotides line up with TRBD1. This CDR3 comprises 16 residues. J was trimmed by 2 bases and V by 1 base; bases with no gene match: 5. Looked up from germline, CDR1 is MGHRA and CDR2 is YSYEKL. Written as DNA, the CDR3 is TGCGCCAGCAGCCAAGGAAGCCAGGGGGCCTACAATGAGCAGTTCTTC. This sequence encodes CASSQGSQGAYNEQFF.

This clone has only one observation. The chain recombines TRBV19 with TRBJ2-5; the match to TRBD2 covers 8 bases. Germline V gene data show CDR1 as LNHDA and CDR2 as SQIVND (reference sequence). The ends lost 6 bases at V and 1 base at J; junction bases unmatched: 7. The CDR3 extends over 15 amino acids. The CDR3: CASSPVLAAQETQYF. CDR3 sequence (DNA): TGTGCCAGTAGCCCCGTACTAGCGGCCCAAGAGACCCAGTACTTC. The full variable domain, in which reference TRBV19 and TRBJ2-5 provide the parts outside the CDR3, is DGGITQSPKYLFRKEGQNVTLSCEQNLNHDAMYWYRQDPGQGLRLIYYSQIVNDFQKGDIAEGYSVSREKKESFPLTVTSAQKNPTAFYLCASSPVLAAQETQYFGPGTRLLVL.

The chain links TRBV7-2 to TRBJ2-3, with D unclear. V was cut by 5 bases and J by 0 bases, with 3 bases left in between. This CDR3 contains 12 residues. Per germline, CDR1 SGHTA and CDR2 FQGNSA. CDR3 DNA sequence: TGTGCCAGCAGCCCTAGCACAGATACGCAGTATTTT. Translated: CASSPSTDTQYF.

The chain joins TRBV3-1 (or the pseudogene TRBV3-2) to TRBJ2-1; D is ambiguous. V lost 1 base and J 9 bases, leaving 4 bases between the germline ends. The germline V gene encodes CDR1 LGHDT and CDR2 YNNKEL (reference sequence). The CDR3 is 11 residues long. In DNA, the CDR3 is TGTGCCAGCAGCCAAGTGCGTGAGCAGTTCTTC. Translated, it gives CASSQVREQFF.

The chain carries TRBV29-1 and TRBJ1-1; 9 bases line up with TRBD1. The germline V gene encodes CDR1 SQVTM and CDR2 ANQGSEA. J lost 4 bases, V lost 8 bases, and 2 bases had no gene match. The CDR3 has 11 residues. The CDR3 here is CSYRGPTEAFF. CDR3 bases: TGCAGCTACAGGGGGCCCACTGAAGCTTTCTTT.

This clone was seen a few times. CDR3 protein: CASSLETGFDEQYF. The CDR3 DNA follows: TGTGCCAGCAGCTTAGAGACAGGGTTCGACGAGCAGTACTTC. The V gene is TRBV7-2, the J gene TRBJ2-7; 7 bases align to TRBD1. The length of the CDR3 is 14 residues. The germline V gene has CDR1 SGHTA and CDR2 FQGNSA. V shed 1 base and J 5 bases; nucleotides not matched to a gene: 5.

The rearrangement joins TRBV15 to TRBJ1-1; TRBD1 might be the D (6 bases). Trimming left V 0 bases short and J 1 base short, with 15 bases between. The CDR3 contains 17 residues. CDR1 and CDR2 from the germline V gene are LNHNV and YYDKDF (reference sequence). DNA for the CDR3: TGTGCCACCAGCAGAGATGGATGGGGGCTTCAGAACACTGAAGCTTTCTTT. Translating gives CATSRDGWGLQNTEAFF. The full variable domain, rest sourced from reference TRBV15 and TRBJ1-1, is DAMVIQNPRYQVTQFGKPVTLSCSQTLNHNVMYWYQQKSSQAPKLLFHYYDKDFNNEADTPDNFQSRRPNTSFCFLDIRSPGLGDTAMYLCATSRDGWGLQNTEAFFGQGTRLTVV.

This chain uses TRBV19 with TRBJ1-5, with 9 bases that match TRBD1. The CDR3 covers 15 residues. The V and J ends lost 4 bases and 5 bases, in that order; junction bases with no gene match: 6. Germline-derived CDR1 and CDR2 are LNHDA and SQIVND (reference sequence). Written as DNA, the CDR3 is TGTGCCAGTAGTAGGGTCGGACAGGGGCATCAGCCCCAGCATTTT. Its protein product is CASSRVGQGHQPQHF.

This clone has more than one count but fewer than ten. CDR3 sequence (DNA): TGTGCCAGCGGCCCTGAGCAGTTCTTC. This gives the protein CASGPEQFF. This rearrangement joins TRBV27 to TRBJ2-1, with D uncertain. The germline CDR1 and CDR2 sequences are MNHEY and SMNVEV (reference sequence). Trimming removed 8 bases at V and 9 bases at J, with 5 bases between. The CDR3 extends over 9 amino acids.

The chain carries TRBV18 and TRBJ1-2; D perhaps matches TRBD1 (5 bases). Germline lookup yields CDR1 KGHSH and CDR2 LQKENI. V shed 6 bases and J shed 0 bases, with 17 bases lying between them. The CDR3 contains 16 residues. CDR3 protein: CASSPPGLRTNYGYTF. In DNA form, the CDR3 reads TGTGCCAGCTCCCCCCCGGGACTTCGAACTAACTATGGCTACACCTTC.

J is TRBJ2-7 and V is TRBV7-2; 7 nucleotides line up with TRBD1. CDR1 is SGHTA, CDR2 FQGNSA, per germline. Unmatched junction bases numbered 0, after V lost 1 base and J lost 3 bases. The CDR3 totals 13 residues. The CDR3 is CASSLDRGYEQYF. Written as DNA, the CDR3 is TGTGCCAGCAGCTTAGACAGGGGCTACGAGCAGTACTTC.

The V gene is TRBV16, the J gene TRBJ1-1, with a possible D match to TRBD1 (6 bases). The CDR3 covers 15 residues. V was cut by 3 bases and J by 2 bases, with 13 bases left in between. The germline gives CDR1 KGHSY, CDR2 FQNENV. The DNA of the CDR3 is TGTGCCAGCAGCCAGCTACAGGGAAGAAACACTGAAGCTTTCTTT. This codes for CASSQLQGRNTEAFF.

V usage is TRBV19 and J usage is TRBJ2-4, with 7 positions matching TRBD2. V was pared by 7 bases and J by 6 bases, with 12 bases of the junction left unmatched. The CDR3 is 15 amino acids. Germline CDR1 is LNHDA and CDR2 is SQIVND (reference sequence). CDR3 in amino acids: CASMGRAGDRNIQYF. CDR3 DNA sequence: TGTGCCAGTATGGGCCGGGCGGGAGACAGAAACATTCAGTACTTC.

This clone occurred a few times. This rearrangement joins TRBV7-2 to TRBJ2-2; D might be TRBD2 (5 bases). This CDR3 has 13 amino acids. CDR1 and CDR2 from the germline V gene are SGHTA and FQGNSA. The V end lost 3 bases, the J end lost 7 bases, and 9 bases lay between the germline ends. CDR3 sequence reads: CASSFKGGGELFF. Written as DNA, the CDR3 is TGTGCCAGCAGCTTTAAAGGAGGCGGGGAGCTGTTTTTT.

The J gene is TRBJ1-1, the V gene TRBV9; unclear D gene. Trimming took 3 bases from V and 1 from J, leaving 16 bases between them. The CDR3 has 16 amino acids. Germline V gene sequence: CDR1 SGDLS, CDR2 YYNGEE. The chain's CDR3 is CASSARTDLGNTEAFF. As DNA, the CDR3 is TGTGCCAGCAGCGCGAGGACGGACTTGGGGAACACTGAAGCTTTCTTT.